These 12 T cell receptor beta chains share one sample of origin, sequenced in a study of regulatory T cells in long-lasting Graves disease. Time point indicated: newly diagnosed GD, antithyroid drugs for less than 3 months. Researchers made the TCR library from RNA that was extracted from PBMCs. Assembly of TCR beta libraries relied on iRepertoire HTBI primers together with Arm-PCR of CDR3 regions. TCRdb reprocessed the multiplex PCR reads via MiXCR and lists one record per CDR3 protein. Here the sample spans some 370,000 distinct CDR3 sequences, roughly 10% being singletons. The sample also formed part of further work on T cells in Graves' hyperthyroidism and ophthalmopathy.

The sequenced sample was peripheral blood mononuclear cells (PBMCs), obtained at new diagnosis, from a patient treated with antithyroid drugs. These receptors originate from a woman between 18 and 29 years old with Graves disease.

This clonotype was counted many times. The chain is built from TRBV12-3 or TRBV12-4 and TRBJ1-6, with unresolved D. The CDR3 extends over 13 amino acids. Trimming removed 3 bases from V and 12 bases from J, with 12 bases in between. The CDR3 DNA is TGTGCCAGCAGTTTGGGATCCGGAGAACCCCTCCACTTT. This codes for CASSLGSGEPLHF.

About this clonotype itself: Since a much larger clone is just one base distant, this may be a read error. The chain carries TRBV5-4 and TRBJ2-2, with D maybe TRBD2 (6 bases). Germline-derived CDR1 and CDR2 are SGHNT and YYREEE (reference sequence). The length of the CDR3 is 15 residues. The CDR3 DNA is TGTGCCAGCAGCTTGGAACCGAGGGGCACCGGGGGGCTGTTTTTT. Translation: CASSLEPRGTGGLFF. The entire variable domain, with the rest obtained from reference TRBV5-4 and TRBJ2-2, is as follows: ETGVTQSPTHLIKTRGQQVTLRCSSQSGHNTVSWYQQALGQGPQFIFQYYREEENGRGNFPPRFSGLQFPNYSSELNVNALELDDSALYLCASSLEPRGTGGLFFGEGSRLTVL.

This clonotype was counted ten times or more. This chain links TRBV24-1 with TRBJ1-5, with D possibly matching TRBD1 (5 bases). Germline V gene data show CDR1 as KGHDR and CDR2 as SFDVKD. The V end lost 5 bases, the J end lost 6 bases, and 13 bases lay between the germline ends. The length of the CDR3 is 14 residues. CDR3 region: CATSGVEGTQPQHF. CDR3 bases: TGTGCCACCAGTGGAGTTGAGGGGACTCAGCCCCAGCATTTT.

This clonotype was counted only a few times. The J gene is TRBJ1-6, the V gene TRBV6-2 or TRBV6-3; D remains ambiguous. This CDR3 has 15 amino acids. The germline V gene encodes CDR1 MNHEY and CDR2 SVGEGT. V was shortened by 8 bases and J by 9 bases, with 20 bases between the two germline ends. As DNA, the CDR3 is TGTGCCAGCCGCCGGTCTCTCTCCCAACGTTCACCCCTCCACTTT. This sequence encodes CASRRSLSQRSPLHF.

This clonotype was recorded many times. The chain carries TRBV28 and TRBJ2-6; D might be TRBD1 or TRBD2, each matching 5 bases. The length of the CDR3 is 18 residues. The V end was cut by 6 bases, the J end by 0 bases, with 18 bases between. Germline loops: CDR1 MDHEN, CDR2 SYDVKM. CDR3 sequence reads: CASSPFGAADSGANVLTF. DNA of the CDR3: TGTGCCAGCAGCCCATTCGGGGCAGCCGACTCTGGGGCCAACGTCCTGACTTTC.

This clonotype was seen at least ten times. This sequence joins TRBV14 and TRBJ1-3; D uncertain. Per the germline V gene, CDR1 is SGHDN and CDR2 is FVKESK. V dropped 0 bases and J dropped 7 bases, with 10 bases sitting between them. The CDR3 contains 14 residues. The CDR3 spells CASSQEGGGNTIYF. The CDR3 DNA follows: TGTGCCAGCAGCCAAGAAGGCGGCGGGAACACCATATATTTT.

This clonotype was seen repeatedly, ten times or more. V is TRBV18 and J is TRBJ2-5, with TRBD1 identical over 9 bases. CDR3 size: 13 residues. CDR1 and CDR2 (germline): KGHSH, LQKENI. Trimming at V came to 3 bases and at J to 5 bases, leaving 1 base not matched to a gene. The DNA for the CDR3 is TGTGCCAGCTCACCCGGACAGGGGGAGACCCAGTACTTC. It codes for CASSPGQGETQYF.

J is TRBJ1-6 and V is TRBV5-1, with D hard to call. Between the trimmed V and J ends, which lost 0 bases and 5 bases, there was a span of 6 bases. Germline values: CDR1 SGHRS, CDR2 YFSETQ. This CDR3 spans 14 amino acids. The CDR3 DNA reads as TGCGCCAGCAGCTTGGAGAGTCATAATTCACCCCTCCACTTT. Protein: CASSLESHNSPLHF.

This clonotype has at least ten counts. The rearrangement links TRBV27 to TRBJ2-1; D remains ambiguous. The germline gives CDR1 MNHEY, CDR2 SMNVEV (reference sequence). This CDR3 has 17 amino acids. V lost 6 bases and J 0 bases, leaving 18 bases between the germline ends. CDR3 bases: TGTGCCAGCAGCCGTACCCAGAGAATAAGCTCCTACAATGAGCAGTTCTTC. Protein sequence: CASSRTQRISSYNEQFF.

This clonotype was observed a few times. V is TRBV29-1 and J is TRBJ2-1; D is possibly TRBD2 (5 bases). Per germline, CDR1 SQVTM and CDR2 ANQGSEA. The CDR3 sequence is 15 residues long. Deletions cut 1 base from V and 12 bases from J, with 22 bases between. The CDR3 DNA reads as TGCAGCGTTGAAGCGGGAACGGATCTCTCCCCCGGGCAGTTCTTC. Amino acids: CSVEAGTDLSPGQFF.

A few counts support this clonotype. The chain carries TRBV4-1 and TRBJ2-1; D is unresolved. This CDR3 has 15 residues. Per the germline V gene, CDR1 is MGHRA and CDR2 is YSYEKL. The V gene lost 1 base and the J gene lost 4 bases, with 11 bases spanning the gap. CDR3 nucleotide sequence: TGCGCCAGCAGCCAAGGGCGGACGTCTTACAATGAGCAGTTCTTC. This translates into CASSQGRTSYNEQFF.

This clonotype was counted many times. CDR3 in DNA: TGTGCCAGCAGCTTAACGGGCGGTTTCACAGATACGCAGTATTTT. It yields the protein CASSLTGGFTDTQYF. The chain couples TRBV7-3 to TRBJ2-3; D remains ambiguous. The CDR3 loop spans 15 amino acids. Germline CDR1 SGHTA, CDR2 FQGTGA. Trimming removed 0 bases from V and 2 bases from J, with 9 bases in between.